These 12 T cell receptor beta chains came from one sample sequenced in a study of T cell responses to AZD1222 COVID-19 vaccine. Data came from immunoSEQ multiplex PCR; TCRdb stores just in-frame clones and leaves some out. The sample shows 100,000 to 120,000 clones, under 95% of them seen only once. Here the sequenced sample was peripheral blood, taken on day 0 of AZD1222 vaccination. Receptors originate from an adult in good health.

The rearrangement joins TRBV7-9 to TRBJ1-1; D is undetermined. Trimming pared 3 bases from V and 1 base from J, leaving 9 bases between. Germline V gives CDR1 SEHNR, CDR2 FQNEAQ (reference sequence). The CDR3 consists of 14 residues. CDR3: CASSLAVANTEAFF. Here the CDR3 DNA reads TGTGCCAGCAGCTTGGCCGTTGCGAACACTGAAGCTTTCTTT.

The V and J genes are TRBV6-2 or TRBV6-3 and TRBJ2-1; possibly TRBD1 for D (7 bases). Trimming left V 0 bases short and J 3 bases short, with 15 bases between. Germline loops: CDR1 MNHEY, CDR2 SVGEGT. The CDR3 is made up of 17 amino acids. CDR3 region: CASSYSPSRGVYNEQFF. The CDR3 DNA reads TGTGCCAGCAGTTACTCTCCGAGCAGGGGGGTCTACAATGAGCAGTTCTTC.

The CDR3 nucleotides read TGTGCCAGCACCTTACGGGGGACCCAGTACTTC. Residues: CASTLRGTQYF. The chain recombines TRBV28 with TRBJ2-5; D might be TRBD2 (5 bases). The germline CDR1 and CDR2 sequences are MDHEN and SYDVKM. The CDR3 length is 11 residues. Trimming took 7 bases from V and 7 from J, leaving 10 bases between them.

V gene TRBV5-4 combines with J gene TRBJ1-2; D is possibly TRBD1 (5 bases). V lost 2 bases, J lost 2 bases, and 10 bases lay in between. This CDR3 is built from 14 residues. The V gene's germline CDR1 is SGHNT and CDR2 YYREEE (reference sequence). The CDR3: CASSLPGLNYGYTF. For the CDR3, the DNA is TGTGCCAGCAGCTTACCGGGACTCAACTATGGCTACACCTTC.

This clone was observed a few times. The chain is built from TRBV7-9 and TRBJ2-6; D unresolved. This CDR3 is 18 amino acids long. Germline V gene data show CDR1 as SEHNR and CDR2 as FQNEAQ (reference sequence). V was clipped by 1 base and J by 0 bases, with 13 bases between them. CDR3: CASSLGVSTLSGANVLTF. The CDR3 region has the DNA TGTGCCAGCAGCTTAGGGGTCTCGACCCTCTCTGGGGCCAACGTCCTGACTTTC.

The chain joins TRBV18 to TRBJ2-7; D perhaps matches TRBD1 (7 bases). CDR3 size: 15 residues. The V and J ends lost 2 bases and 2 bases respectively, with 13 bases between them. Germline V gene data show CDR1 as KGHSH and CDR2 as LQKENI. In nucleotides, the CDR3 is TGTGCCAGCTCACCAGAGGCAGGGGGGCCCTACGAGCAGTACTTC. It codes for CASSPEAGGPYEQYF.

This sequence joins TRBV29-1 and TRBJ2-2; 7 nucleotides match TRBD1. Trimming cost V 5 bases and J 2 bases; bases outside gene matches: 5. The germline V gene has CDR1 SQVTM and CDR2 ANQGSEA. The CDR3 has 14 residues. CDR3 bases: TGCAGCGTTCTTAGGGACAGTAACACCGGGGAGCTGTTTTTT. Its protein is CSVLRDSNTGELFF.

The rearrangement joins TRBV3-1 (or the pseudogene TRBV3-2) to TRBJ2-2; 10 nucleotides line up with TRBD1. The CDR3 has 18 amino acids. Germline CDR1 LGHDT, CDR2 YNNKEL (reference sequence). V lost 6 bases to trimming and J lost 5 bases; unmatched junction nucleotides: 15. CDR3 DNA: TGTGCCAGCAGACCTTACGCGGGACAGGGGAAGTTTACCGGGGAGCTGTTTTTT. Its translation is CASRPYAGQGKFTGELFF.

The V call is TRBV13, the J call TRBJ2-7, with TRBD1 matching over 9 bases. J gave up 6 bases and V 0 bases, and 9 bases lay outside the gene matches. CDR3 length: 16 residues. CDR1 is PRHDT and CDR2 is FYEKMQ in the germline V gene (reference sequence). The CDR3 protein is CASSLGRGQGLSEQYF. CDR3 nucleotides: TGTGCCAGCAGCTTAGGCCGGGGACAGGGTCTTTCCGAGCAGTACTTC.

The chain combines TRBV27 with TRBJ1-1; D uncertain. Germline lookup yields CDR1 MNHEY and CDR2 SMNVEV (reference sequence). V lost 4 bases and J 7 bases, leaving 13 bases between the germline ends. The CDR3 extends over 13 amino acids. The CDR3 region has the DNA TGTGCCAGCAGTTCACGGGTCCTAGGTGAAGCTTTCTTT. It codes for CASSSRVLGEAFF.

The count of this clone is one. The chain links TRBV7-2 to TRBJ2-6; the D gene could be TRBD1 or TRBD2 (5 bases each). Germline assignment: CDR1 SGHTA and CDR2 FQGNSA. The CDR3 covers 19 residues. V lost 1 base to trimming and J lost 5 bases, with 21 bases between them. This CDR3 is CASSLEGSGRMMRANVLTF. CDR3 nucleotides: TGTGCCAGCAGCTTAGAAGGTTCGGGACGGATGATGCGGGCCAACGTCCTGACTTTC.

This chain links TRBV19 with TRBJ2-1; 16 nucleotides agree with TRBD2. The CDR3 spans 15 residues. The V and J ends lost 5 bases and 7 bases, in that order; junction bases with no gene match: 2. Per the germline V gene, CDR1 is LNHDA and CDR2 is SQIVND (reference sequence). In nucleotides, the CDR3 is TGTGCCAGTAGTCTGGGACTAGCGGGGGGGAATGAGCAGTTCTTC. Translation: CASSLGLAGGNEQFF.